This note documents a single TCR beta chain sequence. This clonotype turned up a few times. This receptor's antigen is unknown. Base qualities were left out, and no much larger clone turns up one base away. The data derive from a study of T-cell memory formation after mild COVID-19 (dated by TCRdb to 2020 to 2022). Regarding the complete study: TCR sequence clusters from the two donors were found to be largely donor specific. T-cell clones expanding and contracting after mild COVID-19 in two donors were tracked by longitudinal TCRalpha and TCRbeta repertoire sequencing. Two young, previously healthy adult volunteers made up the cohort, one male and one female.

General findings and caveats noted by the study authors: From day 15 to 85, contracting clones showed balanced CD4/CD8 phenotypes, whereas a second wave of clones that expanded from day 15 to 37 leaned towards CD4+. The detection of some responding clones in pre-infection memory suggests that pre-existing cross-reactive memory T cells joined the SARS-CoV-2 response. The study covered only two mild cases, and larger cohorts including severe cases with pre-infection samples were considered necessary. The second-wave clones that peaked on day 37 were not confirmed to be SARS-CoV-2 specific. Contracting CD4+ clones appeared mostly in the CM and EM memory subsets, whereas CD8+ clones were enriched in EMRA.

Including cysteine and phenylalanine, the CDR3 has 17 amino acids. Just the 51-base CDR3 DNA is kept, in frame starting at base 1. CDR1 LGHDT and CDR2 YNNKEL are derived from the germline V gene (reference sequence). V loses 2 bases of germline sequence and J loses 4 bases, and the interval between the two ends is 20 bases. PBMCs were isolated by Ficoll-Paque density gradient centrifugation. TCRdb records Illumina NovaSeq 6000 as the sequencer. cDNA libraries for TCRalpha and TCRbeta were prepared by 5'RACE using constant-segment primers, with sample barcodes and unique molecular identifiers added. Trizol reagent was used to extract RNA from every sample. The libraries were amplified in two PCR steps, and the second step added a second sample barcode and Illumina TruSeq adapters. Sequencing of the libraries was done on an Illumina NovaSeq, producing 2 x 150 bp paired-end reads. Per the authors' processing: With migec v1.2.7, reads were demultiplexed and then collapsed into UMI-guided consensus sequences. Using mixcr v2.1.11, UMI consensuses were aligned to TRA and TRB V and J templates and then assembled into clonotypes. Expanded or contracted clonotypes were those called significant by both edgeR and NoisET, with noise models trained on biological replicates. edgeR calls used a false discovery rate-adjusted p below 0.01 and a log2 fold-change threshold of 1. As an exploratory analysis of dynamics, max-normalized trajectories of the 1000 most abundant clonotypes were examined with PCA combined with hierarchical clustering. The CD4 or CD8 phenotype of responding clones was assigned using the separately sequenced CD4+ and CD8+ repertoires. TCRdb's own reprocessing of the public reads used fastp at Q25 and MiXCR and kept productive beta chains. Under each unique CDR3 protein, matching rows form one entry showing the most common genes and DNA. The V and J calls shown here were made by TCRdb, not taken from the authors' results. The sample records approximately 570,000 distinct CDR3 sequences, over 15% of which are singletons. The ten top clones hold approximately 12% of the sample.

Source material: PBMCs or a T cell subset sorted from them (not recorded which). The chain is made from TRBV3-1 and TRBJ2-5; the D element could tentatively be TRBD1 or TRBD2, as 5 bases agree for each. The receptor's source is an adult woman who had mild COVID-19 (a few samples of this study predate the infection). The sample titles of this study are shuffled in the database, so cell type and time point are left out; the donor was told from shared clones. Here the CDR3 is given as CASSQPPRGPLGETQYF. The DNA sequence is TGTGCCAGCAGCCAACCCCCCCGGGGCCCTTTGGGAGAGACCCAGTACTTC.